Shown below are 9 T cell receptor beta chains from a single sample sequenced in a study of cytomegalovirus exposure and HLA in healthy donors. Both 60 Vbeta primers and 13 Jbeta primers went into the PCR. Produced via immunoSEQ multiplex PCR; TCRdb's table is partial and in-frame only. The top ten clones hold approximately 1.8% of a sample with approximately 220,000 clones, 60% to 80% of them seen once. Material: PBMCs. These receptors all stem from a male donor in good health and CMV-seronegative.

V is TRBV29-1 and J is TRBJ1-2; D not resolved. The CDR3 spans 12 residues. Trimming cost V 4 bases and J 7 bases, with 13 bases left between them. Germline-derived CDR1 and CDR2 are SQVTM and ANQGSEA. The CDR3 DNA reads as TGCAGCGTTGTATTAGCAGAGCTTGGCTACACCTTC. Translation gives CSVVLAELGYTF.

The V call is TRBV13, the J call TRBJ1-1; no firm D call. Trimming took off 0 bases at V and 0 bases at J, with 11 bases between the two ends. Germline V gives CDR1 PRHDT, CDR2 FYEKMQ (reference sequence). The CDR3 is 16 residues long. CDR3 in amino acids: CASSLGALGVNTEAFF. The DNA for the CDR3 is TGTGCCAGCAGCTTAGGGGCCTTGGGCGTGAACACTGAAGCTTTCTTT.

In its sample, this clone was seen once. J is TRBJ2-1 and V is TRBV9; 7 bases fit TRBD1. CDR1 and CDR2 (germline): SGDLS, YYNGEE. The CDR3 spans 14 residues. The ends lost 7 bases at V and 5 bases at J; junction bases unmatched: 9. Here the CDR3 DNA reads TGTGCCAGCGCCGCCGGGACAGAGCACAATGAGCAGTTCTTC. Amino acid sequence: CASAAGTEHNEQFF.

This clone has only a few counts. V gene TRBV11-2 combines with J gene TRBJ2-7; D may be TRBD2 (5 bases). The CDR3 runs to 14 residues. Per the germline V gene, CDR1 is SGHAT and CDR2 is FQNNGV. The V and J ends lost 1 base and 5 bases respectively, with 12 bases between them. The CDR3 here is CASSLGGVRNEQYF. Here the CDR3 DNA reads TGTGCCAGCAGCTTAGGGGGAGTTAGGAACGAGCAGTACTTC.

J is TRBJ2-1 and V is TRBV29-1; D gene uncertain. V gave up 4 bases and J gave up 2 bases, with 18 bases separating them. CDR3 length equals 16 residues. Germline V gene sequence: CDR1 SQVTM, CDR2 ANQGSEA. For the CDR3, the DNA is TGCAGCGTTGCCGGAGTGCCCCACGGCGCCTACAATGAGCAGTTCTTC. Translation gives CSVAGVPHGAYNEQFF.

The V gene is TRBV7-3, the J gene TRBJ2-7; D is possibly TRBD1 (5 bases). Germline CDR1 and CDR2: SGHTA and FQGTGA. Trimming left V 5 bases short and J 3 bases short, with 14 bases between. The CDR3 has 14 amino acids. The CDR3 is CASSPDIMGYEQYF. The CDR3, as DNA: TGTGCCAGCAGCCCGGACATCATGGGCTACGAGCAGTACTTC. Together with reference TRBV7-3 and TRBJ2-7, the CDR3 gives the full variable domain: GAGVSQTPSNKVTEKGKYVELRCDPISGHTALYWYRQSLGQGPEFLIYFQGTGAADDSGLPNDRFFAVRPEGSVSTLKIQRTERGDSAVYLCASSPDIMGYEQYFGPGTRLTVT.

This chain connects TRBV11-1 to TRBJ2-3; 11 nucleotides line up with TRBD1. Trimming at V came to 5 bases and at J to 2 bases, leaving 3 bases not matched to a gene. Looked up from germline, CDR1 is SGHAT and CDR2 is FQDESV (reference sequence). CDR3 length equals 15 residues. The CDR3 DNA reads TGTGCCAGCAGCCGGGGACAGGGGGTCACAGATACGCAGTATTTT. It codes for CASSRGQGVTDTQYF.

V usage is TRBV13 and J usage is TRBJ2-7, with D tentatively TRBD1 (6 bases). Germline V lookup: CDR1 PRHDT, CDR2 FYEKMQ (reference sequence). V gave up 4 bases and J gave up 2 bases, with 12 bases separating them. This CDR3 is built from 14 residues. The CDR3 region is CASSSSTGTYEQYF. DNA for the CDR3: TGTGCCAGCAGCTCCTCGACAGGAACCTACGAGCAGTACTTC.

The rearrangement uses TRBV28 and TRBJ1-2, with TRBD1 as a possible D gene (5 bases). Germline CDR1 and CDR2: MDHEN and SYDVKM. CDR3 length: 10 residues. V shed 7 bases and J shed 8 bases, with 8 bases lying between them. For the CDR3, the DNA is TGTGCCAGCATGCGGGACGGCTACACCTTC. Translated, it gives CASMRDGYTF.